These 27 T cell receptor beta chains were sequenced from one sample in a study of T cells after yellow fever vaccination (dated by TCRdb to 2018 to 2020). Sample treatment or condition, as interpreted from the label and publication: live attenuated yellow fever vaccine strain. Libraries were built with 5' RACE. The sequencer was an Illumina HiSeq 2500. The public reads were quality trimmed at Q25 with fastp and then assembled into clones with MiXCR by TCRdb, keeping productive beta chains. For every CDR3 protein sequence, its rows merge into one entry that carries the most common genes and DNA. In all, the sample holds around 63,000 distinct CDR3 sequences, and roughly 7.4% of those were seen once. The top ten clonotypes cover just over 35% of the sample. The input for sequencing was CD8+ T cells sorted from PBMCs, taken 15 days after the yellow fever booster vaccination. The origin of the receptors is a man aged 30 to 45 who received the YFV17D yellow fever vaccine.

This clonotype has a count of ten or more. The genes are TRBV28 and TRBJ2-7, with 7 bases aligning to TRBD1. The CDR3 is 15 residues long. Per germline, CDR1 MDHEN and CDR2 SYDVKM. With V trimmed by 3 bases and J by 3 bases, 8 bases remained unmatched. CDR3 DNA: TGTGCCAGCAGTTTCACAGGGGTTGGGGACTACGAGCAGTACTTC. Translation: CASSFTGVGDYEQYF.

This clonotype was seen many times. The chain employs TRBV9 and TRBJ2-1, with 11 bases that match TRBD2. This CDR3 comprises 14 residues. CDR1 SGDLS and CDR2 YYNGEE come from the germline V gene. Germline trimming cut 3 bases from V and 9 bases from J; bases unmatched to any gene: 5. CDR3 region: CASSAGLAGPEQFF. The CDR3 nucleotides are TGTGCCAGCAGCGCCGGACTAGCGGGCCCTGAGCAGTTCTTC.

At least ten counts were recorded for this clonotype. The chain carries TRBV12-3 or TRBV12-4 and TRBJ2-1; TRBD2 matches at 7 bases. The CDR3 is 15 residues long. After removal of 5 bases from V and 8 bases from J, the junction contained 12 bases not matched to a gene. In nucleotides, the CDR3 is TGTGCCAGCAGTAATCTAGCGGCTTCCAATTATGAGCAGTTCTTC. As protein: CASSNLAASNYEQFF.

This clonotype was picked up many times. This chain joins TRBV5-1 and TRBJ2-1; D remains unclear. Germline V CDR1 and CDR2: SGHRS, YFSETQ. V lost 2 bases, J lost 5 bases, and 5 bases lay in between. The CDR3 length is 12 residues. The CDR3 nucleotides are TGCGCCAGCAGCTTAAGGGACAATGAGCAGTTCTTC. It encodes CASSLRDNEQFF.

Ten or more counts support this clonotype. The chain carries TRBV7-2 and TRBJ2-5, with no clear D. CDR1 is SGHTA, CDR2 FQGNSA, per germline. V lost 5 bases, J lost 4 bases, and 14 bases lay in between. This CDR3 has 14 residues. CDR3: CASSAPRVRETQYF. DNA of the CDR3: TGTGCCAGCAGCGCACCAAGGGTGCGAGAGACCCAGTACTTC.

In this sample, this clonotype turned up many times. The chain couples TRBV10-2 to TRBJ2-3; TRBD2 matches at 8 bases. V was pared by 5 bases and J by 2 bases, with 3 bases of the junction left unmatched. The CDR3 sequence is 14 residues long. Germline CDR1 is WSHSY and CDR2 is SAAADI. The CDR3 is CASSLGLDTDTQYF. The CDR3 region has the DNA TGCGCCAGCAGTTTGGGACTAGACACAGATACGCAGTATTTT.

There are many counts of this clonotype. The J gene is TRBJ2-1, the V gene TRBV14; 8 positions match TRBD2. Germline-derived CDR1 and CDR2 are SGHDN and FVKESK. CDR3 length equals 16 residues. J lost 8 bases, V lost 4 bases, and 13 bases had no gene match. Here the CDR3 reads CASSPSPGLVLYEQFF. The CDR3 DNA reads as TGTGCCAGCAGCCCCTCCCCGGGACTAGTATTGTATGAGCAGTTCTTC.

This clonotype has at least ten counts. The chain employs TRBV12-3 or TRBV12-4 and TRBJ2-2; D not certain. The CDR3 loop spans 15 amino acids. V gave up 3 bases and J gave up 0 bases, with 8 bases separating them. CDR3 DNA sequence: TGTGCCAGCAGTTTCCTAGTCCCGAACACCGGGGAGCTGTTTTTT. Protein sequence: CASSFLVPNTGELFF.

The chain carries TRBV6-2 or TRBV6-3 and TRBJ2-7; a weak D match, TRBD1 (5 bases). V shed 4 bases and J shed 2 bases, with 9 bases lying between them. Germline values: CDR1 MNHEY, CDR2 SVGEGT. This CDR3 has 13 amino acids. As DNA, the CDR3 is TGTGCCAGCAGTTTACAGGTTACCTACGAGCAGTACTTC. Its translation is CASSLQVTYEQYF.

This clonotype was observed at least ten times. This chain joins TRBV12-3 or TRBV12-4 and TRBJ1-1; no clear D gene. Trimming stripped 3 bases from V and 1 base from J, with 6 bases between. The CDR3 loop spans 13 amino acids. The CDR3, as DNA: TGTGCCAGCAGTTTCGGATCGAACACTGAAGCTTTCTTT. Amino acids: CASSFGSNTEAFF.

This clonotype was seen at least ten times. V usage is TRBV14 and J usage is TRBJ1-2; D call uncertain. This CDR3 spans 15 amino acids. The germline V gene encodes CDR1 SGHDN and CDR2 FVKESK. The V end was cut by 3 bases, the J end by 0 bases, with 11 bases between. CDR3 sequence reads: CASSQTGKANYGYTF. In DNA form, the CDR3 reads TGTGCCAGCAGCCAGACTGGAAAAGCTAACTATGGCTACACCTTC. The entire variable domain, with the rest obtained from reference TRBV14 and TRBJ1-2, is as follows: EAGVTQFPSHSVIEKGQTVTLRCDPISGHDNLYWYRRVMGKEIKFLLHFVKESKQDESGMPNNRFLAERTGGTYSTLKVQPAELEDSGVYFCASSQTGKANYGYTFGSGTRLTVV.

This clonotype was picked up many times. The chain joins TRBV6-6 to TRBJ2-7; TRBD1 aligns across 8 bases. V was pared by 6 bases and J by 3 bases, with 4 bases of the junction left unmatched. This CDR3 contains 13 residues. The germline CDR1 and CDR2 sequences are MNHNY and SVGAGI (reference sequence). The CDR3 sequence: CASRQGVYYEQYF. As DNA, the CDR3 is TGTGCCAGCAGACAGGGGGTATACTACGAGCAGTACTTC.

A few counts support this clonotype. The chain is built from TRBV5-1 and TRBJ1-1, with TRBD1 matching over 7 bases. The junction had 7 bases not matched to a gene; V was cut back by 4 bases and J by 7 bases. CDR1 SGHRS and CDR2 YFSETQ come from the germline V gene. The CDR3 runs 13 residues. The CDR3 spells CASSLGQALEAFF. The CDR3, as DNA: TGCGCCAGCAGCCTAGGACAGGCCCTTGAAGCTTTCTTT.

This clonotype was counted many times. This rearrangement joins TRBV11-3 to TRBJ2-3, with 7 bases identical to TRBD1. The V and J ends lost 3 bases and 2 bases, in that order; junction bases with no gene match: 2. There are 14 residues in the CDR3. CDR1 and CDR2 (germline): SGHNT, YENEEA. CDR3 nucleotide sequence: TGTGCCAGCAGCTTGGGACAGTTCACAGATACGCAGTATTTT. Protein product: CASSLGQFTDTQYF.

This clonotype was found many times. The gene calls are TRBV30 and TRBJ2-1; 7 bases line up with TRBD1. This CDR3 is 12 amino acids long. J lost 9 bases, V lost 3 bases, and 5 bases had no gene match. Germline V CDR1 and CDR2: GTSNPN, SVGIG (reference sequence). The CDR3 nucleotides read TGTGCCTGGAGCGACGACAGGGTTGAGCAGTTCTTC. As protein: CAWSDDRVEQFF.

Comments on this clonotype: A much more abundant neighbour one base away suggests this may be a read error. This chain joins TRBV27 and TRBJ2-7; TRBD2 agrees at 9 bases. Per germline, CDR1 MNHEY and CDR2 SMNVEV (reference sequence). Losses at the gene ends were 3 bases for V and 3 bases for J; bases not matched to a gene: 3. The CDR3 contains 14 residues. This chain's CDR3 is CASSFGGRDYEQYF. For the CDR3, the DNA is TGTGCCAGCAGTTTCGGCGGGAGGGACTACGAGCAGTACTTC.

This clonotype appeared a few times. This sequence joins TRBV5-4 and TRBJ2-1, with D maybe TRBD2 (5 bases). From germline, CDR1 is SGHNT and CDR2 YYREEE (reference sequence). The V end was cut by 3 bases, the J end by 0 bases, with 25 bases between. The CDR3 covers 20 residues. The CDR3 nucleotides read TGTGCCAGCAGCTCCTCTTCACTACCGTTCCCAGCGGACTCCTACAATGAGCAGTTCTTC. Amino acids: CASSSSSLPFPADSYNEQFF.

This clonotype was recorded many times. This chain joins TRBV27 and TRBJ2-3; 10 nucleotides agree with TRBD2. CDR1 and CDR2 (germline): MNHEY, SMNVEV (reference sequence). With 5 bases clipped from V and 5 bases from J, the junction kept 4 bases outside the gene matches. The CDR3 consists of 14 residues. The CDR3 region is CASSVAGGGDTQYF. The CDR3 DNA reads TGTGCCAGCAGTGTAGCGGGAGGAGGAGATACGCAGTATTTT.

There are a few counts of this clonotype. The chain links TRBV7-9 to TRBJ2-1; D unclear. V was trimmed by 5 bases and J by 9 bases, leaving 8 bases between them. CDR1 and CDR2 (germline): SEHNR, FQNEAQ (reference sequence). This CDR3 has 11 residues. CDR3 in amino acids: CASSADLEQFF. CDR3 coding DNA: TGTGCCAGCAGCGCGGACCTTGAGCAGTTCTTC.

This clonotype came up many times. The CDR3 is CASTWTSGNARDEQFF. CDR3 coding DNA: TGTGCCAGCACCTGGACTAGCGGGAACGCCAGGGATGAGCAGTTCTTC. The chain joins TRBV12-3 or TRBV12-4 to TRBJ2-1; 12 positions agree with TRBD2. This CDR3 region has 16 residues. After removal of 7 bases from V and 8 bases from J, the junction contained 12 bases not matched to a gene.

This clonotype occurred many times. DNA for the CDR3: TGTGCCAGCAGCCTGGGACAGGGGAGGAATGAGCAGTTCTTC. The encoded protein is CASSLGQGRNEQFF. This rearrangement joins TRBV7-2 to TRBJ2-1; 10 positions match TRBD1. Germline loops: CDR1 SGHTA, CDR2 FQGNSA. This CDR3 has 14 amino acids. V lost 5 bases and J lost 7; bases outside the gene matches: 5.

This clonotype appeared many times. J is TRBJ2-7 and V is TRBV4-3, with D maybe TRBD2 (5 bases). V was clipped by 0 bases and J by 3 bases, with 6 bases between them. The V gene's germline CDR1 is LGHNA and CDR2 YSLEER. This CDR3 contains 13 residues. In nucleotides, the CDR3 is TGCGCCAGCAGCCAAGAACGGGGCTACGAGCAGTACTTC. It codes for CASSQERGYEQYF.

This clonotype was counted many times. This rearrangement joins TRBV27 to TRBJ2-5, with D possibly matching TRBD1 (6 bases). Germline V gene data show CDR1 as MNHEY and CDR2 as SMNVEV (reference sequence). CDR3 size: 14 residues. V lost 6 bases, J lost 5 bases, and 16 bases lay in between. This chain's CDR3 is CASSTLTRGETQYF. Here the CDR3 DNA reads TGTGCCAGCAGCACCCTGACAAGGGGGGAGACCCAGTACTTC.

This clonotype was observed many times. The rearrangement links TRBV6-5 to TRBJ2-1; 9 bases agree with TRBD1. Germline trimming cut 0 bases from V and 9 bases from J; bases unmatched to any gene: 3. There are 14 residues in the CDR3. Germline assignment: CDR1 MNHEY and CDR2 SVGAGI. CDR3 region: CASSYSGQGGEQFF. The CDR3, as DNA: TGTGCCAGCAGTTACTCGGGACAGGGAGGTGAGCAGTTCTTC.

This clonotype was observed at least ten times. V and J are TRBV27 and TRBJ2-7; 8 positions agree with TRBD1. The germline V gene encodes CDR1 MNHEY and CDR2 SMNVEV (reference sequence). V trimming: 6 bases; J trimming: 2 bases; junction bases outside the gene matches: 6. This CDR3 comprises 14 residues. CDR3 protein: CASSQTGDTYEQYF. The DNA for the CDR3 is TGTGCCAGCAGCCAGACAGGGGACACCTACGAGCAGTACTTC.

As for this clonotype: A much larger clone sits a single nucleotide away, making a read error possible. J is TRBJ2-7 and V is TRBV27; 8 nucleotides agree with TRBD2. Looked up from germline, CDR1 is MNHEY and CDR2 is SMNVEV (reference sequence). The CDR3 spans 14 residues. The CDR3 DNA sequence: TGTGCCAGCAGTTTCGGCGGGAGGTCCTACGCGCAGTACTTC. It is translated as CASSFGGRSYAQYF.

The sample holds many counts of this clonotype. The chain uses TRBV6-2 or TRBV6-3 and TRBJ2-7, with D perhaps TRBD1 or TRBD2 (5 bases each). V lost 6 bases, J lost 3 bases, and 12 bases lay in between. In germline, CDR1 is MNHEY, CDR2 SVGEGT. The CDR3 has 13 residues. The CDR3 is CASSISGGYEQYF. The CDR3 DNA is TGTGCCAGCAGCATCAGTGGGGGCTACGAGCAGTACTTC.